This T cell receptor (delta chain) was profiled in a study of γδ T cells in repeated Plasmodium falciparum infection. The wider study: Donors were malaria-exposed Malian children or age- and gender-matched Australian children. Study outcomes and limitations: Compared with Australian children, Malian Vdelta2-negative repertoires seemed more clonal, less diverse, less shared.

TCRdb re-called the multiplex PCR reads through CATT. The repertoire holds about 50,000 delta-chain clones, more than 1.5% seen once, with approximately 25% in the top ten. Concerning this clone: Its antigen is undetermined. A far larger clone is one base from this, pointing to a likely read error. The sample carries other DNA sequences with the same CDR3.

The germline V gene encodes CDR1 GEAIGNYY and CDR2 EKD. The CDR3 has 14 residues. Gammadelta T cells were flow-sorted from PBMC into Vgamma9/Vdelta2+ and Vdelta2-negative populations for bulk analysis. This clonotype was obtained from a pool of human donors (malaria-infected and uninfected, not separated). Sequencing input: gamma-delta T cells from blood. The V gene corresponds to TRDV2; no J gene was called; TRDD3, as called in the table, went unchecked against the DNA. CDR3 DNA sequence: TGTGCCTGTTTTGTACTGGGGGACACCGATAAACTTATCTTT. Amino acid sequence: CACFVLGDTDKLIF.